One sample yielded the 24 T cell receptor beta chains listed below, sequenced in a study of shared clonotypes between healthy human individuals. TCRdb's table, derived via immunoSEQ multiplex PCR, lists solely in-frame clones and lacks some. The sample carries a few million clones, approximately 95% recorded once. Sequenced sample: naive CD4+ T cells from PBMCs. Noted subset: CD45RA+ positively selected. These receptors were taken from a man aged 18 to 29 in good health. Some clones in this sample may be carry-over from other donors' samples.

The J gene is TRBJ2-5, the V gene TRBV6-6, with 11 bases matching TRBD1. With 5 bases clipped from V and 5 bases from J, the junction kept 4 bases outside the gene matches. CDR3 size: 14 residues. Germline CDR1 reads MNHNY; CDR2 reads SVGAGI (reference sequence). The CDR3: CASSGQGAVETQYF. CDR3 sequence (DNA): TGTGCCAGCAGTGGACAGGGGGCTGTGGAGACCCAGTACTTC.

The chain combines TRBV9 with TRBJ2-2, with 7 nucleotides matching TRBD1. With V trimmed by 2 bases and J by 3 bases, 4 bases remained unmatched. The CDR3 has 15 residues. Germline assignment: CDR1 SGDLS and CDR2 YYNGEE. The CDR3 DNA reads as TGTGCCAGCAGCGTCCGGGACAGCTACACCGGGGAGCTGTTTTTT. Translating gives CASSVRDSYTGELFF.

The rearrangement joins TRBV28 to TRBJ2-5; 13 bases map to TRBD2. V dropped 6 bases and J dropped 5; count of bases not matched to a gene: 12. This CDR3 comprises 17 residues. Germline CDR1 reads MDHEN; CDR2 reads SYDVKM. This chain's CDR3 is CASSRPPGLAGRETQYF. CDR3 nucleotides: TGTGCCAGCAGCCGCCCGCCGGGACTAGCGGGACGGGAGACCCAGTACTTC.

The chain uses TRBV7-9 and TRBJ2-3; D uncertain. V was shortened by 8 bases and J by 1 base, with 10 bases between the two germline ends. Germline loops: CDR1 SEHNR, CDR2 FQNEAQ (reference sequence). The CDR3 loop spans 13 amino acids. The CDR3 is CASRTSGTDTQYF. CDR3 coding DNA: TGTGCCAGCCGGACGTCTGGCACAGATACGCAGTATTTT. Complete variable domain (other parts from reference TRBV7-9 and TRBJ2-3): DTGVSQNPRHKITKRGQNVTFRCDPISEHNRLYWYRQTLGQGPEFLTYFQNEAQLEKSRLLSDRFSAERPKGSFSTLEIQRTEQGDSAMYLCASRTSGTDTQYFGPGTRLTVL.

The chain couples TRBV18 to TRBJ1-2; 8 nucleotides align to TRBD1. J gave up 6 bases and V 4 bases, and 4 bases lay outside the gene matches. The CDR3 runs to 13 residues. The germline gives CDR1 KGHSH, CDR2 LQKENI. CDR3 coding DNA: TGTGCCAGCTCACACGACAGGGGTCATGGCTACACCTTC. It yields the protein CASSHDRGHGYTF. The full variable domain, completed using reference TRBV18 and TRBJ1-2, is NAGVMQNPRHLVRRRGQEARLRCSPMKGHSHVYWYRQLPEEGLKFMVYLQKENIIDESGMPKERFSAEFPKEGPSILRIQQVVRGDSAAYFCASSHDRGHGYTFGSGTRLTVV.

This rearrangement joins TRBV19 to TRBJ2-3, with 9 bases lining up with TRBD1. V lost 5 bases, J lost 1 base, and 4 bases stayed unmatched. This CDR3 contains 15 residues. Germline-derived CDR1 and CDR2 are LNHDA and SQIVND (reference sequence). CDR3 amino acids: CASSVRQGGTDTQYF. The CDR3 bases are TGTGCCAGTAGTGTTCGACAGGGGGGCACAGATACGCAGTATTTT.

The rearrangement uses TRBV5-1 and TRBJ2-1; TRBD2 matches 12 bases. The CDR3 is made up of 17 amino acids. Germline V gene sequence: CDR1 SGHRS, CDR2 YFSETQ. The V gene end was trimmed by 0 bases and the J gene end by 6 bases; junction bases not matched to a gene: 7. CDR3 amino acids: CASSLVSSGRAGNEQFF. For the CDR3, the DNA is TGCGCCAGCAGCTTGGTTTCTAGCGGGAGGGCAGGCAATGAGCAGTTCTTC.

The gene calls are TRBV4-3 and TRBJ2-7, with TRBD1 identical over 8 bases. CDR1 and CDR2 from the germline V gene are LGHNA and YSLEER. J lost 6 bases, V lost 1 base, and 2 bases had no gene match. The length of the CDR3 is 13 residues. As DNA, the CDR3 is TGCGCCAGCAGCCAAGGACAGGGGTTCGAGCAGTACTTC. Its translation: CASSQGQGFEQYF.

The chain recombines TRBV29-1 with TRBJ2-6; D remains unclear. V was trimmed by 7 bases and J by 0 bases, leaving 7 bases between them. The CDR3 covers 13 residues. From germline, CDR1 is SQVTM and CDR2 ANQGSEA. The CDR3 sequence is CSARSSGANVLTF. CDR3 bases: TGCAGCGCTCGGAGCTCTGGGGCCAACGTCCTGACTTTC.

About this clone: Other DNA sequences from this sample encode an identical CDR3 as well. J is TRBJ2-7 and V is TRBV7-9; TRBD1 is a possible D gene (6 bases). The germline V gene has CDR1 SEHNR and CDR2 FQNEAQ (reference sequence). The CDR3 is 14 amino acids. V was clipped by 5 bases and J by 0 bases, with 11 bases between them. CDR3 loop: CASSRRDNSYEQYF. In nucleotides, the CDR3 is TGTGCCAGCAGCCGACGGGACAACTCCTACGAGCAGTACTTC.

This chain links TRBV19 with TRBJ1-2; 8 bases are a match to TRBD1. The CDR3 is made up of 14 amino acids. V shed 3 bases and J 8 bases; nucleotides not matched to a gene: 8. The germline V gene has CDR1 LNHDA and CDR2 SQIVND (reference sequence). The CDR3 sequence is CASSILGQGQGYTF. As DNA, the CDR3 is TGTGCCAGTAGTATTCTAGGACAGGGTCAAGGCTACACCTTC.

The CDR3 region is CASSHAGTSGTNEQFF. CDR3 in DNA: TGTGCCAGCAGCCATGCCGGGACTAGCGGTACTAATGAGCAGTTCTTC. The V and J genes are TRBV4-2 and TRBJ2-1, with 11 positions matching TRBD2. With 3 bases clipped from V and 7 bases from J, the junction kept 8 bases outside the gene matches. Germline CDR1 is LGHNA and CDR2 is YNFKEQ. The CDR3 is 16 residues long.

Of note for this clone: This same CDR3 is encoded by further DNA sequences in the sample. The chain is built from TRBV9 and TRBJ2-7; 11 bases fit TRBD2. V was clipped by 0 bases and J by 5 bases; unmatched bases: 4. The CDR3 contains 15 residues. CDR1 SGDLS and CDR2 YYNGEE come from the germline V gene. CDR3 sequence reads: CASSVGLAGGHEQYF. The DNA for the CDR3 is TGTGCCAGCAGCGTAGGTCTAGCGGGAGGACACGAGCAGTACTTC.

The gene calls are TRBV6-1 and TRBJ2-3, with D possibly TRBD2 on 6 matching bases. The germline gives CDR1 MNHNS, CDR2 SASEGT. V dropped 5 bases and J dropped 1 base, with 7 bases sitting between them. The CDR3 runs to 13 residues. The CDR3 nucleotides read TGTGCCAGCAGTCCGGGAGGCACAGATACGCAGTATTTT. Translating it yields CASSPGGTDTQYF.

A single count supports this clone. The chain couples TRBV2 to TRBJ2-5; 13 bases match TRBD2. With V trimmed by 6 bases and J by 5 bases, 12 bases remained unmatched. The germline V gene encodes CDR1 SNHLY and CDR2 FYNNEI. CDR3 length equals 17 residues. CDR3 amino acids: CASRRLGLAGEDETQYF. The CDR3 nucleotides read TGTGCCAGCAGGAGGCTTGGACTAGCGGGAGAGGATGAGACCCAGTACTTC.

This chain links TRBV5-1 with TRBJ1-3, with D tentatively TRBD1 (5 bases). The CDR3 loop spans 16 amino acids. CDR1 is SGHRS and CDR2 is YFSETQ in the germline V gene. V lost 4 bases and J lost 3, with 17 bases in between. The CDR3 sequence: CASSPKDNDFGNTIYF. The CDR3 DNA is TGCGCCAGCAGCCCTAAGGACAATGATTTTGGAAACACCATATATTTT.

The CDR3 DNA sequence: TGTGCCAGCAGTTACTCCGGGACACTTAATGAAAAACTGTTTTTT. Translated: CASSYSGTLNEKLFF. V is TRBV6-7 and J is TRBJ1-4; possible D gene TRBD1, 6 bases. TRBV6-7 is reported as an ORF; its role is uncertain. V was trimmed by 0 bases and J by 4 bases, leaving 9 bases between them. This CDR3 has 15 residues.

The table lists this clone with a few counts. The chain combines TRBV6-6 with TRBJ1-1; 7 nucleotides agree with TRBD1. V gave up 5 bases and J gave up 7 bases; unmatched junction bases: 4. CDR3 length equals 12 residues. Germline CDR1 MNHNY, CDR2 SVGAGI (reference sequence). The CDR3 protein is CASSPTGYEAFF. CDR3 in DNA: TGTGCCAGCAGTCCGACAGGGTATGAAGCTTTCTTT.

The chain employs TRBV28 and TRBJ2-1, with 7 bases fitting TRBD2. The J segment lost 13 bases and the V segment lost 5 bases, leaving 8 bases of the junction unmatched. Per germline, CDR1 MDHEN and CDR2 SYDVKM. The CDR3 spans 12 residues. CDR3 nucleotides: TGTGCCAGCAGTGAATACCGGGACTACCAGTTCTTC. Its protein product is CASSEYRDYQFF.

There are a few counts of this clone. This sequence joins TRBV5-1 and TRBJ1-3; D is ambiguous. Looked up from germline, CDR1 is SGHRS and CDR2 is YFSETQ. V lost 0 bases to trimming and J lost 0 bases, with 7 bases between them. This CDR3 comprises 15 residues. CDR3 sequence: CASSLGVISGNTIYF. The CDR3 DNA reads TGCGCCAGCAGCTTGGGCGTTATCTCTGGAAACACCATATATTTT.

The chain links TRBV7-2 to TRBJ2-7, with D unclear. In germline, CDR1 is SGHTA, CDR2 FQGNSA. Trimming took 5 bases from V and 0 from J, leaving 17 bases between them. The CDR3 is 16 amino acids. The DNA of the CDR3 is TGTGCCAGCAGCCAACGGCCGGCCTCCGACTCCTACGAGCAGTACTTC. Its protein is CASSQRPASDSYEQYF. Drawing the rest from reference TRBV7-2 and TRBJ2-7, the complete variable domain is GAGVSQSPSNKVTEKGKDVELRCDPISGHTALYWYRQSLGQGLEFLIYFQGNSAPDKSGLPSDRFSAERTGGSVSTLTIQRTQQEDSAVYLCASSQRPASDSYEQYFGPGTRLTVT.

This sequence joins TRBV10-3 and TRBJ2-7, with 11 nucleotides matching TRBD2. Germline CDR1 and CDR2: ENHRY and SYGVKD. The CDR3 spans 15 residues. The junction had 7 bases not matched to a gene; V was cut back by 4 bases and J by 5 bases. CDR3 in DNA: TGTGCCATCAGTGTAGGGACTAGCGGTTCCCACGAGCAGTACTTC. It yields the protein CAISVGTSGSHEQYF.

In regard to this clone: This specimen includes other DNA sequences encoding the same CDR3. The chain is built from TRBV7-2 and TRBJ2-5; no firm D call. V was clipped by 5 bases and J by 4 bases, with 5 bases between them. Germline CDR1 is SGHTA and CDR2 is FQGNSA. The CDR3 extends over 11 amino acids. The CDR3 sequence: CASSPTETQYF. CDR3 nucleotide sequence: TGTGCCAGCAGCCCCACAGAGACCCAGTACTTC.

The chain couples TRBV5-1 to TRBJ2-7, with 12 bases fitting TRBD2. The CDR3 runs 17 residues. V dropped 4 bases and J dropped 3; count of bases not matched to a gene: 11. Germline CDR1 is SGHRS and CDR2 is YFSETQ. CDR3 loop: CASSVGWTSGADYEQYF. The CDR3 bases are TGCGCCAGCAGCGTTGGTTGGACTAGCGGGGCTGACTACGAGCAGTACTTC. Combining the CDR3 with reference TRBV5-1 and TRBJ2-7 gives the whole variable domain KAGVTQTPRYLIKTRGQQVTLSCSPISGHRSVSWYQQTPGQGLQFLFEYFSETQRNKGNFPGRFSGRQFSNSRSEMNVSTLELGDSALYLCASSVGWTSGADYEQYFGPGTRLTVT.